The T cell receptor (beta chain) under discussion was sequenced for a study of T cell responses to AZD1222 COVID-19 vaccine (dated by TCRdb to the early 2020s). Notes on the research overall: AZD1222 recipients given second doses at about 4 weeks or at about 12 weeks were pooled, since spike-specific TCR depth and breadth were not found to differ between the two schedules. A total of approximately 230 trial participants underwent TCR sequencing, of whom about 210 received two doses of AZD1222 and about 26 received two doses of the MenACWY control vaccine. Trial participants were enrolled into age subgroups of 18-55, 56-69 and 70-plus years, which contained approximately 150, 28 and 58 TCR-sequenced participants, respectively. Points the paper makes about the study in general: Because no samples from the day 14 peak response were available, repertoires could be characterized only after the peak T cell response. The 56-69-year group was small, and its depth increase did not reach significance, likely because of low power. Conclusions about previously exposed vaccinees are limited, since just five or six AZD1222 recipients were seropositive for SARS-CoV-2 at baseline. Nearly half of unique spike-specific TCRs reportedly recognized epitopes outside regions mutated in the B.1.351 and B.1.1.7 variants. CD4 TCRs associated with the vaccine covered the entire spike protein, and the dominant responses were in regions 160-218 and 743-854. Participants were mostly white British, with more females than males. The authors suggested clonal diversity may have been underestimated. After two AZD1222 doses, both the breadth and the depth of spike-specific TCRs were significantly higher than at day 0 and than in MenACWY recipients.

The sample's time point, from its label and the paper: baseline before first vaccination. Samples from vaccinated people were obtained from the UK trials COV001 and COV002, which included a single-blind randomized controlled phase 2/3 trial of AZD1222 (ChAdOx1 nCoV-19) in healthy adults. For TCRbeta chain sequencing, PBMC samples from trial participants were taken at day 0 and at day 28 after the second dose. In regard to this clone: The antigen it recognizes is unknown. Base qualities were left out, and no much larger clone turns up one base away.

The CDR3 regions of human TCRbeta chains were subjected to immunosequencing. The paper's data handling went like this. TCRs in the repertoires were compared against a reference library of SARS-CoV-2-specific TCRs that had been generated with the MIRA antigen-specificity platform. Breadth meant the fraction of unique TCRs that were SARS-CoV-2-associated, whereas depth meant the fraction of total T cells that were SARS-CoV-2-associated. Using the MIRA data, every spike-specific TCR was mapped to the spike region that the TCR reacted to and assigned to either a CD4 or a CD8 class. Log10-transformed breadth and depth values were compared by one-way ANOVA with Sidak's multiple comparisons tests. TCRdb's version of the immuneACCESS table is confined to in-frame rearrangements and falls short of the full clone set. An unresolved V gene accounts for under half of the shortfall where checked; the remainder is of unknown origin. V and J calls and clone size are as listed in that table; D and trimming were resolved from the DNA. This sample gives 100,000 to 150,000 clones in total; about 85% of them show up just once. Of the sample, roughly 4% is held by the ten largest clones.

The V and J ends are trimmed by 5 bases and 3 bases, leaving 16 bases between them. Spanning cysteine to phenylalanine, the CDR3 consists of 15 amino acids. Only the CDR3 part of the read is kept: 45 bases, read in frame from the first base. Reading the germline V gene gives CDR1 SGHTA and CDR2 FQGNSA. The clonotype comes from an adult in good health. Here the sequenced sample was peripheral blood, taken on day 0 of AZD1222 vaccination. The chain is assembled from TRBV7-2 and TRBJ2-5; the D gene is possibly TRBD1, with 7 bases matching. The CDR3 here reads CASSQGGPRKETQYF. The base sequence is TGTGCCAGCAGCCAGGGGGGCCCCCGGAAAGAGACCCAGTACTTC. The variable domain in full, with residues beyond the CDR3 obtained from the reference TRBV7-2 and TRBJ2-5 genes, is GAGVSQSPSNKVTEKGKDVELRCDPISGHTALYWYRQSLGQGLEFLIYFQGNSAPDKSGLPSDRFSAERTGGSVSTLTIQRTQQEDSAVYLCASSQGGPRKETQYFGPGTRLLVL.